The T cell receptor beta chain under discussion was sequenced for a study of T cell responses to AZD1222 COVID-19 vaccine. Study-wide results and limits: When two AZD1222 doses had been given, Spike-specific TCR breadth and depth rose. Mapped onto spike, vaccine-associated CD4 TCRs spanned it and were dominant at 160-218 and 743-854. Donors were mostly white British, more females; clonal diversity possibly underestimated.

The assay was immunoSEQ multiplex PCR, and TCRdb's table has in-frame clones only and misses some. The table records 85,000 to 100,000 clones, just over 90% of them present only once. This CDR3 is 15 amino acids long. V lost 2 bases to trimming and J lost 5 bases, with 13 bases between them. CDR1 and CDR2 (germline): LGHDT, YNNKEL (reference sequence). Concerning this clone itself: Its antigen remains unidentified.

Second-dose intervals of approximately 4 or approximately 12 weeks were pooled. The chain employs TRBV3-1 (or the pseudogene TRBV3-2) and TRBJ1-5, with D tentatively TRBD1 (5 bases). This receptor was identified in an adult who received the AZD1222 COVID-19 vaccine. The sequences come from peripheral blood, collected 28 days after the second AZD1222 dose. CDR3 nucleotides: TGTGCCAGCAGCCAATCGTCAGGGAACGATCAGCCCCAGCATTTT. It encodes CASSQSSGNDQPQHF.